This T cell receptor (beta chain) was retrieved from a study of blood T cells in healthy people across ages. Study results and limitations: Bulk PBMC profiling left naive and antigen-experienced comparisons inconclusive.

CDR1 is LGHDT and CDR2 is YNNKEL in the germline V gene (reference sequence). CDR3 length: 13 amino acids. Trimming shortened V by 8 bases and J by 1 base, and 11 bases separated the two germline ends. Notes on this clonotype: As yet, its antigen is unknown.

A minimum of 7 million PBMCs was isolated per sample. Alongside a J-beta primer mix, a sample-barcoded 5' primer served in a second PCR lasting about 6 to 11 cycles. TCRdb independently ran MiXCR on the 5' RACE reads; one entry per CDR3 protein. The sample has about 1 million distinct CDR3 sequences, under 45% seen once; the top ten hold 18%. The sample consisted of blood. The rearrangement uses TRBV3-1 and TRBJ2-5; no definite D call. This clonotype was obtained from a woman aged 60-75 years in good health. DNA of the CDR3: TGTGCCAGCTGTGCAGGTCCCCAAGAGACCCAGTACTTC. This codes for CASCAGPQETQYF.